This entry describes one T cell receptor beta chain. Its specificity is not known. Each cell subset's genomic DNA was divided evenly among several immunoSEQ plates. Produced via immunoSEQ multiplex PCR; TCRdb's table is partial and in-frame only. Seen here are 2 million to 2.5 million clones, roughly 95% observed once, and the top ten hold roughly 0.13%. CDR1 is LNHDA and CDR2 is SQIVND in the germline V gene (reference sequence). Trimming took 5 bases from V and 7 from J; bases not matched to a gene: 12. CDR3 length: 16 amino acids. This sample is drawn from a study of shared clonotypes between healthy human individuals. General study findings and limits: It was observed that 5% to 6% of naive CD4 clonotypes were shared across a handful of donors.

Donors, healthy HIV-negative adults, lacked recent acute infections or vaccinations. The sequence came from a young man in good health. Sequencing input: naive CD4+ T cells sorted from blood. Subset here: CD45RA+ positively selected. The chain links TRBV19 to TRBJ1-5; 9 positions match TRBD1. CDR3 sequence (DNA): TGTGCCAGTAGTCCCCGGGAGGACAGGGGTAGGCAGCCCCAGCATTTT. Translating it yields CASSPREDRGRQPQHF.